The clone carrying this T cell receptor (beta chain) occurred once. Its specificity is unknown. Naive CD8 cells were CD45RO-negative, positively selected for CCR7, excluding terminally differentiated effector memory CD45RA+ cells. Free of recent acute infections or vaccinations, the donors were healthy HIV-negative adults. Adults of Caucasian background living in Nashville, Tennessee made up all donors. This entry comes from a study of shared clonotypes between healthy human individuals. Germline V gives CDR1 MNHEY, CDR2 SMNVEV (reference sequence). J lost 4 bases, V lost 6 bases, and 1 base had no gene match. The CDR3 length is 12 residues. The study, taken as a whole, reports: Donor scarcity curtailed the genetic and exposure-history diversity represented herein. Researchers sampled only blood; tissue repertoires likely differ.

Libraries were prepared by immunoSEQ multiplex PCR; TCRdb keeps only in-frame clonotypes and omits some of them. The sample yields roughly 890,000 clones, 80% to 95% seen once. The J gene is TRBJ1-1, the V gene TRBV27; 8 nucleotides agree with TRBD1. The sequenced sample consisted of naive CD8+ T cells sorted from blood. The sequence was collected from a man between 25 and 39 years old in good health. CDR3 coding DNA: TGTGCCAGCAGACAGGGGGTCACTGAAGCTTTCTTT. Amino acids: CASRQGVTEAFF.